This TCR beta chain was profiled in a study of response to subunit inactivated influenza vaccine. Study-wide results and caveats: Every seasonal influenza vaccination brings in few new T cells, the authors suggested.

This clonotype has a count of ten or more. The target antigen is unknown. Each CDR3 protein gets one entry after TCRdb re-called the RT-PCR reads with MiXCR. The table includes about 780,000 distinct CDR3 sequences, approximately 17% detected once. The receptor was derived from a man aged 45-65 years who received an inactivated influenza vaccine. The material was PBMCs from blood, obtained about 5 days after vaccination.

The CDR3 nucleotides read TGCGCCAGCAGCTTGGAGACAGGTCTGCAGTTCTTC. Translated, it gives CASSLETGLQFF. The genes are TRBV5-1 and TRBJ2-1; TRBD1 might be the D (6 bases). Germline lookup yields CDR1 SGHRS and CDR2 YFSETQ. V dropped 0 bases and J dropped 12 bases, with 10 bases sitting between them. The CDR3 contains 12 residues.